Here is one TCR beta chain with its context. Its specificity is not known. Naive CD4+ T cells were purified with Tregs depleted by CD25. Via MiXCR, TCRdb re-called the 5' RACE reads, giving one row per CDR3 protein. The sample lists 9,000 to 13,000 distinct CDR3 sequences; 40% to 55% were seen once. This CDR3 spans 16 amino acids. J was trimmed by 5 bases and V by 3 bases; bases with no gene match: 8. Study-wide results and caveats: Tumor-infiltrating Treg TCR alpha and beta sequences overlapped most with tumor naive CD4+ T cells, then blood naive. Whole repertoires were not studied in the larger cohort, only one V-J beta rearrangement.

The clonotype comes from a female donor with breast cancer. The material sequenced was tumor-infiltrating naive CD4+ T cells sorted from the breast tumor. The subset was: naive CD4+ T cells, CD4+CD45RA+CD25-. J is TRBJ2-1 and V is TRBV12-3 or TRBV12-4; 9 bases are a match to TRBD1. Written as DNA, the CDR3 is TGTGCCAGCAGTTTGGGTCGTGGGACAGGGAACAATGAGCAGTTCTTC. Its translation: CASSLGRGTGNNEQFF.